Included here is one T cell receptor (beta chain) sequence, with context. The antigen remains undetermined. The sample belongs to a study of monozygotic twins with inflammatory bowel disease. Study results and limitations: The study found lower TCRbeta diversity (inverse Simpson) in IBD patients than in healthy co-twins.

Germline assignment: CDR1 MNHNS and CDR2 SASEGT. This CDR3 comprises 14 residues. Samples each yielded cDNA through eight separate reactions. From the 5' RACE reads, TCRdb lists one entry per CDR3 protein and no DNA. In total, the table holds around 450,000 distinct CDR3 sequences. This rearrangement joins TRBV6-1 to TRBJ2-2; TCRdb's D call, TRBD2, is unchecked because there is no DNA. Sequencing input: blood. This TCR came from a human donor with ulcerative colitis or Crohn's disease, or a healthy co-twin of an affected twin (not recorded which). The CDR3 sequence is CASYKGVNTGELFF.